The present T cell receptor (beta chain) was sequenced within a study of cytomegalovirus exposure and HLA in healthy donors. Trimming at V came to 3 bases and at J to 0 bases, leaving 1 base not matched to a gene. Germline V CDR1 and CDR2: MRHNA, SNTAGT. This CDR3 has 15 residues. PCR employed 60 Vbeta and 13 Jbeta primers. TCRdb keeps only in-frame clones here, not all; method: immunoSEQ multiplex PCR. Among 130,000 or so clones listed, around 75% were seen once. This clone showed up just a few times. This TCR derives from a man aged 25-45 years in good health and CMV-seronegative. This sequence joins TRBV6-4 and TRBJ2-3; 9 bases are a match to TRBD1. Sequencing was carried out using PBMCs. The CDR3 protein is CASSEGTGSTDTQYF. CDR3 nucleotides: TGTGCCAGCAGTGAGGGGACAGGGAGCACAGATACGCAGTATTTT.